These 28 T cell receptor beta chains were sequenced from one sample in a study of blood T cell repertoires in COVID-19. Here immunoSEQ multiplex PCR was the method, and the copy in TCRdb shows in-frame clones only, minus some. The data contain roughly 280,000 clones, 86% of them singletons. The sequenced sample was peripheral blood. The receptors come from a young man with active or convalescent COVID-19.

J is TRBJ1-3 and V is TRBV18; 7 positions match TRBD1. This CDR3 is built from 19 residues. Germline CDR1 reads KGHSH; CDR2 reads LQKENI. V trimming: 1 base; J trimming: 3 bases; junction bases outside the gene matches: 15. In nucleotides, the CDR3 is TGTGCCAGCTCACCACTCGGACAGGCATTGATCGAGGTTGGAAACACCATATATTTT. The encoded protein is CASSPLGQALIEVGNTIYF. Looking up the rest from reference TRBV18 and TRBJ1-3 gives the full variable domain: NAGVMQNPRHLVRRRGQEARLRCSPMKGHSHVYWYRQLPEEGLKFMVYLQKENIIDESGMPKERFSAEFPKEGPSILRIQQVVRGDSAAYFCASSPLGQALIEVGNTIYFGEGSWLTVV.

The V call is TRBV10-3, the J call TRBJ1-2; 9 bases are shared with TRBD1. The CDR3 extends over 15 amino acids. From germline, CDR1 is ENHRY and CDR2 SYGVKD. Unmatched junction bases numbered 8, after V lost 6 bases and J lost 3 bases. This chain's CDR3 is CAISDADRGHYGYTF. The CDR3 region has the DNA TGTGCCATCAGCGACGCGGACAGGGGACACTATGGCTACACCTTC.

The chain recombines TRBV12-3 or TRBV12-4 with TRBJ2-3; 7 bases map to TRBD2. V dropped 6 bases and J dropped 3; count of bases not matched to a gene: 3. The CDR3 spans 13 residues. The CDR3 nucleotides read TGTGCCAGCAGGAACGGGGGGACAGATACGCAGTATTTT. Its protein is CASRNGGTDTQYF.

This clone was counted only a few times. V usage is TRBV4-3 and J usage is TRBJ1-2; D gene ambiguous. The V gene lost 0 bases and the J gene lost 0 bases, with 8 bases spanning the gap. Looked up from germline, CDR1 is LGHNA and CDR2 is YSLEER. This CDR3 has 15 residues. The CDR3 is CASSQDPSANYGYTF. In nucleotides, the CDR3 is TGCGCCAGCAGCCAAGATCCATCGGCTAACTATGGCTACACCTTC.

The gene calls are TRBV14 and TRBJ1-4, with no clear D. This CDR3 has 12 amino acids. Deletions cut 8 bases from V and 5 bases from J, with 9 bases between. The V gene's germline CDR1 is SGHDN and CDR2 FVKESK. The CDR3 sequence: CASGRRNEKLFF. CDR3 nucleotide sequence: TGTGCCAGCGGACGGAGGAATGAAAAACTGTTTTTT.

As DNA, the CDR3 is TGTGCCAGCAGCCAAGGGGCAGGGGTCACAGATACGCAGTATTTT. Translation gives CASSQGAGVTDTQYF. The chain carries TRBV14 and TRBJ2-3; possible D gene TRBD1, 6 bases. V was trimmed by 1 base and J by 2 bases, leaving 10 bases between them. Germline V gene lookup returns CDR1 SGHDN and CDR2 FVKESK. The CDR3 has 15 residues.

The chain is built from TRBV27 and TRBJ1-6; tentatively, D is TRBD1 (6 bases). The germline V and J ends were trimmed by 4 bases and 5 bases, with 18 bases remaining between them. This CDR3 spans 17 amino acids. Germline V gene data show CDR1 as MNHEY and CDR2 as SMNVEV (reference sequence). The chain's CDR3 is CASSSSRFQGNNSPLHF. CDR3 coding DNA: TGTGCCAGCAGTTCTTCTCGGTTTCAGGGGAATAATTCACCCCTCCACTTT.

The chain is built from TRBV7-4 and TRBJ1-5, with D possibly TRBD1 on 6 matching bases. Per germline, CDR1 SGHVT and CDR2 SQSDAQ. The V and J ends lost 3 bases and 0 bases respectively, with 30 bases between them. This CDR3 has 22 residues. The CDR3 nucleotides are TGTGCCAGCAGCTTGACTACATGGGGTTGGAGGAAAGGGACAAATAGCAATCAGCCCCAGCATTTT. It is translated as CASSLTTWGWRKGTNSNQPQHF.

The J gene is TRBJ1-5, the V gene TRBV18; the D gene is possibly TRBD1 (6 bases). The CDR3 totals 17 residues. Germline CDR1 is KGHSH and CDR2 is LQKENI. V was trimmed by 3 bases and J by 4 bases, leaving 19 bases between them. This CDR3 is CASSPIASGQRNQPQHF. Here the CDR3 DNA reads TGTGCCAGCTCACCGATCGCCTCCGGACAGAGAAATCAGCCCCAGCATTTT.

The CDR3 region is CASTLEMNTEAFF. CDR3 DNA: TGTGCCAGCACTCTAGAGATGAACACTGAAGCTTTCTTT. The rearrangement uses TRBV6-6 and TRBJ1-1; no reliable D call. The CDR3 extends over 13 amino acids. V was trimmed by 7 bases and J by 0 bases, leaving 9 bases between them. The germline V gene encodes CDR1 MNHNY and CDR2 SVGAGI (reference sequence).

V and J are TRBV2 and TRBJ2-3; 14 nucleotides agree with TRBD2. Germline CDR1 SNHLY, CDR2 FYNNEI. Trimming at V came to 8 bases and at J to 5 bases, leaving 12 bases not matched to a gene. This CDR3 has 17 residues. CDR3 in amino acids: CASGGLAGGLPGDTQYF. The CDR3 DNA is TGTGCCAGCGGCGGACTAGCGGGGGGTCTACCGGGAGATACGCAGTATTTT.

The chain is built from TRBV4-2 and TRBJ2-2; 8 bases are a match to TRBD1. Trimming took 3 bases from V and 1 from J; bases not matched to a gene: 1. This CDR3 has 15 amino acids. Germline CDR1 reads LGHNA; CDR2 reads YNFKEQ. The CDR3 is CASSQGTGNTGELFF. Written as DNA, the CDR3 is TGTGCCAGCAGCCAGGGGACAGGGAACACCGGGGAGCTGTTTTTT.

This chain joins TRBV6-2 or TRBV6-3 and TRBJ2-7; TRBD1 matches at 9 bases. CDR1 is MNHEY, CDR2 SVGEGT, per germline. The ends lost 4 bases at V and 5 bases at J; junction bases unmatched: 6. The CDR3 is 14 residues long. This CDR3 reads CASSSGTGYDEQYF. The CDR3 region has the DNA TGTGCCAGCAGTTCCGGGACAGGGTACGACGAGCAGTACTTC.

J is TRBJ1-6 and V is TRBV6-5; D unresolved. Germline CDR1 is MNHEY and CDR2 is SVGAGI. With 6 bases removed from V and 9 bases from J, the gap between germline ends came to 15 bases. This CDR3 is 14 amino acids long. The CDR3 loop reads CASSRGSLASPLHF. The CDR3 nucleotides are TGTGCCAGCAGCCGGGGATCGCTGGCTTCACCCCTCCACTTT.

The chain carries TRBV18 and TRBJ2-5, with TRBD1 identical over 10 bases. Losses at the gene ends were 1 base for V and 5 bases for J; bases not matched to a gene: 10. Germline V CDR1 and CDR2: KGHSH, LQKENI. This CDR3 is built from 17 residues. The DNA for the CDR3 is TGTGCCAGCTCACCACTCGCCGACAGGGGGCTCGCGGAGACCCAGTACTTC. This sequence encodes CASSPLADRGLAETQYF.

CDR3 nucleotides: TGTGCCAGTAGTATCGGGCAGGGTCGTCAGCCCCAGCATTTT. Translation gives CASSIGQGRQPQHF. The V and J genes are TRBV19 and TRBJ1-5, with D perhaps matching TRBD1 (5 bases). The CDR3 sequence is 14 residues long. The V end lost 3 bases, the J end lost 6 bases, and 12 bases lay between the germline ends. Germline V gene data show CDR1 as LNHDA and CDR2 as SQIVND (reference sequence).

In this sample, this clone turned up once. The chain has TRBV10-1 and TRBJ2-1; 9 bases line up with TRBD2. The CDR3 is 15 residues long. CDR1 is WNHNN, CDR2 SYGVQD, per germline (reference sequence). Trimming took 4 bases from V and 0 from J; bases not matched to a gene: 1. Here the CDR3 reads CASSGSGSSYNEQFF. For the CDR3, the DNA is TGCGCCAGCAGTGGTAGCGGGAGCTCCTACAATGAGCAGTTCTTC.

This chain uses TRBV5-8 with TRBJ2-1, with unresolved D. Germline CDR1 and CDR2: SGHTS and YDEGEE. The V gene lost 2 bases and the J gene lost 7 bases, with 10 bases spanning the gap. The CDR3 is 13 amino acids. The CDR3 bases are TGTGCCAGCAGCTTAAGAACTCAAAATGAGCAGTTCTTC. This sequence encodes CASSLRTQNEQFF. Full variable domain (outside the CDR3, taken from reference TRBV5-8 and TRBJ2-1): EAGVTQSPTHLIKTRGQQATLRCSPISGHTSVYWYQQALGLGLQFLLWYDEGEERNRGNFPPRFSGRQFPNYSSELNVNALELEDSALYLCASSLRTQNEQFFGPGTRLTVL.

This chain links TRBV28 with TRBJ2-7, with TRBD2 matching 10 bases. Germline V gene lookup returns CDR1 MDHEN and CDR2 SYDVKM. With V trimmed by 5 bases and J by 0 bases, 7 bases remained unmatched. There are 16 residues in the CDR3. The CDR3 reads CASSPGASGGSYEQYF. The CDR3 DNA sequence: TGTGCCAGCAGTCCGGGGGCTAGCGGGGGCTCCTACGAGCAGTACTTC.

The chain couples TRBV6-6 to TRBJ1-6; D is perhaps TRBD1 (5 bases). Trimming shortened V by 2 bases and J by 6 bases, and 14 bases separated the two germline ends. The CDR3 spans 16 residues. Germline values: CDR1 MNHNY, CDR2 SVGAGI (reference sequence). In DNA, the CDR3 is TGTGCCAGCAGTTACAGGTCTCCAGGGATTAATTCACCCCTCCACTTT. Translated, it gives CASSYRSPGINSPLHF.

The chain is built from TRBV27 and TRBJ1-1; 7 nucleotides match TRBD1. The germline gives CDR1 MNHEY, CDR2 SMNVEV (reference sequence). CDR3 length equals 13 residues. J lost 7 bases, V lost 3 bases, and 5 bases had no gene match. CDR3 sequence reads: CASSFLQGGEAFF. CDR3 DNA sequence: TGTGCCAGCAGTTTTCTGCAGGGGGGTGAAGCTTTCTTT.

The genes are TRBV5-5 and TRBJ2-5; 9 bases align to TRBD2. V shed 2 bases and J 4 bases; nucleotides not matched to a gene: 9. The CDR3 is 16 residues long. Germline values: CDR1 SGHKS, CDR2 YYEKEE (reference sequence). Written as DNA, the CDR3 is TGTGCCAGCAGCTTCGGCGGGGGGGCCATAGTAGAGACCCAGTACTTC. This codes for CASSFGGGAIVETQYF.

This rearrangement joins TRBV5-3 to TRBJ2-7; TRBD2 matches 9 bases. TRBV5-3 is an ORF for which the function is uncertain. Germline trimming cut 0 bases from V and 0 bases from J; bases unmatched to any gene: 10. The CDR3 totals 18 residues. In DNA form, the CDR3 reads TGTGCCAGAAGCTTGGGACCGACTGGACTAGCGAGCTCCTACGAGCAGTACTTC. The encoded protein is CARSLGPTGLASSYEQYF.

The chain couples TRBV13 to TRBJ2-5; possibly TRBD1 for D (5 bases). This CDR3 has 15 residues. V lost 4 bases, J lost 0 bases, and 12 bases lay in between. The germline gives CDR1 PRHDT, CDR2 FYEKMQ (reference sequence). CDR3 sequence reads: CASSSLGHHQETQYF. The CDR3 DNA follows: TGTGCCAGCAGCTCACTCGGACACCACCAAGAGACCCAGTACTTC. The full variable domain, with the rest looked up from reference TRBV13 and TRBJ2-5, is AAGVIQSPRHLIKEKRETATLKCYPIPRHDTVYWYQQGPGQDPQFLISFYEKMQSDKGSIPDRFSAQQFSDYHSELNMSSLELGDSALYFCASSSLGHHQETQYFGPGTRLLVL.

The chain employs TRBV19 and TRBJ2-7, with D possibly TRBD2 on 5 matching bases. V shed 2 bases and J shed 0 bases, with 8 bases lying between them. The CDR3 has 14 amino acids. Germline-derived CDR1 and CDR2 are LNHDA and SQIVND (reference sequence). CDR3 residues: CASSIKGSSYEQYF. The CDR3 nucleotides are TGTGCCAGTAGTATAAAAGGGAGCTCCTACGAGCAGTACTTC.

CDR3 nucleotides: TGTGCCAGTAGTATACCCCGACAGGGGGCTTTTACTGAAGCTTTCTTT. It translates to CASSIPRQGAFTEAFF. V gene TRBV19 combines with J gene TRBJ1-1, with 10 bases lining up with TRBD1. With 2 bases clipped from V and 5 bases from J, the junction kept 8 bases outside the gene matches. CDR3 size: 16 residues. Germline V gene sequence: CDR1 LNHDA, CDR2 SQIVND (reference sequence).

This clone has a count of ten or more. V is TRBV5-6 and J is TRBJ1-1; D gene uncertain. The CDR3 is made up of 13 amino acids. CDR1 is SGHDT and CDR2 is YYEEEE in the germline V gene. V was pared by 2 bases and J by 5 bases, with 10 bases between. CDR3 region: CASSFGRGTEAFF. As DNA, the CDR3 is TGTGCCAGCAGCTTCGGCCGCGGTACTGAAGCTTTCTTT.

The chain has TRBV7-9 and TRBJ2-2; a possible D gene is TRBD2 (6 bases). Germline loops: CDR1 SEHNR, CDR2 FQNEAQ (reference sequence). V was clipped by 5 bases and J by 5 bases, with 9 bases between them. This CDR3 is built from 13 residues. The CDR3 nucleotides read TGTGCCAGCAGCCCCGCGGGGACCGGGGAGCTGTTTTTT. Its translation is CASSPAGTGELFF.